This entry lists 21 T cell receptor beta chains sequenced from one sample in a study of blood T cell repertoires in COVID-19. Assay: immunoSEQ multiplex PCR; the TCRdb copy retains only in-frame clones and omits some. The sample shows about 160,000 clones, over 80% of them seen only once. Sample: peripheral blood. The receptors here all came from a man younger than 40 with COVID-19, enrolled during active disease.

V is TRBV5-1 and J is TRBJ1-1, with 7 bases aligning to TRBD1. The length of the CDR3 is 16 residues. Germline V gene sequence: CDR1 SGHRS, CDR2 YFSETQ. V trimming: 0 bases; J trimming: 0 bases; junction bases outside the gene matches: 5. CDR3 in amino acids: CASSLGPGQMNTEAFF. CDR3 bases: TGCGCCAGCAGCTTGGGGCCGGGACAGATGAACACTGAAGCTTTCTTT. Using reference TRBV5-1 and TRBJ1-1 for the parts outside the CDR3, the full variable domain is KAGVTQTPRYLIKTRGQQVTLSCSPISGHRSVSWYQQTPGQGLQFLFEYFSETQRNKGNFPGRFSGRQFSNSRSEMNVSTLELGDSALYLCASSLGPGQMNTEAFFGQGTRLTVV.

In DNA, the CDR3 is TGCGCCAGCAGTTACAACAGTCAAACCAACTACGAGCAGTACTTC. Translation gives CASSYNSQTNYEQYF. The chain is built from TRBV5-1 and TRBJ2-7; no clear D. Looked up from germline, CDR1 is SGHRS and CDR2 is YFSETQ. CDR3 length: 15 residues. V lost 5 bases, J lost 3 bases, and 18 bases lay in between.

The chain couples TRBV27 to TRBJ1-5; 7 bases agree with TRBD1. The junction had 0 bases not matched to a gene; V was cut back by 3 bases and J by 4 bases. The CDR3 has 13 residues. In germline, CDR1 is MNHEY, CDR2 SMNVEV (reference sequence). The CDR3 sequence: CASSLGQNQPQHF. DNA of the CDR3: TGTGCCAGCAGTTTGGGACAGAATCAGCCCCAGCATTTT.

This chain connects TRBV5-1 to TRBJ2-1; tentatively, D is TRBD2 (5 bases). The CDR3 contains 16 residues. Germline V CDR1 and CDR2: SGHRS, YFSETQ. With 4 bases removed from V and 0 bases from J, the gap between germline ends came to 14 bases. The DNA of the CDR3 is TGCGCCAGCAGCCCCAAGCGGCGTAGCTCCTACAATGAGCAGTTCTTC. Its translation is CASSPKRRSSYNEQFF.

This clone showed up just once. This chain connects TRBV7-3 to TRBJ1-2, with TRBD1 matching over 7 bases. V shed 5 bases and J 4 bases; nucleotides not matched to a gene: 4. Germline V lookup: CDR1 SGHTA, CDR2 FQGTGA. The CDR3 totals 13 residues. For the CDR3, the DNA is TGTGCCAGCAGCACTGGACAGGTCTATGGCTACACCTTC. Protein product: CASSTGQVYGYTF.

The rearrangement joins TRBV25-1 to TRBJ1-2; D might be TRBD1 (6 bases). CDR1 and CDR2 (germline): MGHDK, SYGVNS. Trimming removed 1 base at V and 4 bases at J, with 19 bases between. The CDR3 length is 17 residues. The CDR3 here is CASSELGNVDRFYGYTF. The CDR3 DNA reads TGTGCCAGCAGTGAATTAGGGAATGTAGACAGGTTCTATGGCTACACCTTC.

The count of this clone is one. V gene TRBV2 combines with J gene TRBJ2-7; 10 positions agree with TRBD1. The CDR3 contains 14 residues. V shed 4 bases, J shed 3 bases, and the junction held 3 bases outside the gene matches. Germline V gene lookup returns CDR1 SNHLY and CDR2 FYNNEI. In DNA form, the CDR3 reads TGTGCCAGCAGTGGGGGGACAGGGGACTACGAGCAGTACTTC. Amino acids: CASSGGTGDYEQYF.

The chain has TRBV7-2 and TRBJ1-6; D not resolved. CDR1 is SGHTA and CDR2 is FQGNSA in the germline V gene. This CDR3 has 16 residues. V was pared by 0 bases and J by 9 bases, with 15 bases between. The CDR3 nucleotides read TGTGCCAGCAGCTTAGCGGGAGGCCAGTTAGGTTCACCCCTCCACTTT. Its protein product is CASSLAGGQLGSPLHF.

CDR3 sequence reads: CASSVVSSNEQFF. CDR3 DNA sequence: TGTGCCAGCAGCGTAGTGTCCTCGAATGAGCAGTTCTTC. The chain combines TRBV9 with TRBJ2-1, with unresolved D. From germline, CDR1 is SGDLS and CDR2 YYNGEE. Trimming took off 0 bases at V and 7 bases at J, with 8 bases between the two ends. This CDR3 comprises 13 residues.

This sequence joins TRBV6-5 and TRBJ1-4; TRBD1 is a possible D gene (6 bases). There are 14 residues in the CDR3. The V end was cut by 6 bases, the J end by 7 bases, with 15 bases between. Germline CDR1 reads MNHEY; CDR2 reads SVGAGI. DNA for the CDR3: TGTGCCAGCAGCCCCGACAGGCGGCCTGAAAAACTGTTTTTT. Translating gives CASSPDRRPEKLFF.

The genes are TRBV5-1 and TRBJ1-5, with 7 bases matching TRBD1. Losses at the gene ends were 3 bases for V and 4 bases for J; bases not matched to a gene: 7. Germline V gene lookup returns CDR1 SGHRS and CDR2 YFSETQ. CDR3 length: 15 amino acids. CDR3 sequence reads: CASSSSGQTNQPQHF. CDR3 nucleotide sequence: TGCGCCAGCAGCTCCTCGGGACAGACAAATCAGCCCCAGCATTTT.

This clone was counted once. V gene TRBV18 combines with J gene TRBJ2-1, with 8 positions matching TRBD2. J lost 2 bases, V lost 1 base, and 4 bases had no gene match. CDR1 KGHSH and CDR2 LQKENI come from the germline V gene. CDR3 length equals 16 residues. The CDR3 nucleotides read TGTGCCAGCTCACCACGGATAGCGGGAACCTACAATGAGCAGTTCTTC. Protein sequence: CASSPRIAGTYNEQFF.

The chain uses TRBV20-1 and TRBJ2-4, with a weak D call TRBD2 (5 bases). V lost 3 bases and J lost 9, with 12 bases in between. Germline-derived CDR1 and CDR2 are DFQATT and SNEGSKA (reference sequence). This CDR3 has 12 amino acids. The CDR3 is CSASPERSIQYF. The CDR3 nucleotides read TGCAGTGCTAGTCCAGAGCGGAGCATTCAGTACTTC.

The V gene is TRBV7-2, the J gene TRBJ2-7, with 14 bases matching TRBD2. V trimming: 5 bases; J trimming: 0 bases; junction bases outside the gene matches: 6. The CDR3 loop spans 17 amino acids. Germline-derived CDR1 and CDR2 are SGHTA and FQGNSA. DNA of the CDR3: TGTGCCAGCAGCCCCAGACTAGCGGGAGGGTCCTCCTACGAGCAGTACTTC. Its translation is CASSPRLAGGSSYEQYF.

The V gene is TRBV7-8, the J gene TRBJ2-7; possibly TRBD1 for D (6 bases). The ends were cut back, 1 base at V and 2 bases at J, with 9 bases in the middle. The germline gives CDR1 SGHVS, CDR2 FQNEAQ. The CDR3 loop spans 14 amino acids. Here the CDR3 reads CASSLGAGAYEQYF. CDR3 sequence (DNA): TGTGCCAGCAGCTTAGGGGCAGGGGCCTACGAGCAGTACTTC.

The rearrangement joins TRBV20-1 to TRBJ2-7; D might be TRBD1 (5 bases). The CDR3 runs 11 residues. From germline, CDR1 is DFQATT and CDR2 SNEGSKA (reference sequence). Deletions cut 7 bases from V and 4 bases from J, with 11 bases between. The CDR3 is CSGIDSYEQYF. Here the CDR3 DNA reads TGCAGTGGTATTGACAGTTACGAGCAGTACTTC.

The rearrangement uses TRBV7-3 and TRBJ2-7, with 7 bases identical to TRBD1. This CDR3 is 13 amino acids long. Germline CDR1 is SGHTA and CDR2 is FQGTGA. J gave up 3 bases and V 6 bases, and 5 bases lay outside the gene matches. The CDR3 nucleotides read TGTGCCAGCAGTTTGGACAGGTTCTACGAGCAGTACTTC. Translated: CASSLDRFYEQYF.

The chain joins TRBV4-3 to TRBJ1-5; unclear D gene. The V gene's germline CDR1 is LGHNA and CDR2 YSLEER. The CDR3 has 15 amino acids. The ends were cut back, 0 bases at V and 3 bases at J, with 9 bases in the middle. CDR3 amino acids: CASSQDRGLNQPQHF. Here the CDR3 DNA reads TGCGCCAGCAGCCAAGACCGAGGGCTCAATCAGCCCCAGCATTTT.

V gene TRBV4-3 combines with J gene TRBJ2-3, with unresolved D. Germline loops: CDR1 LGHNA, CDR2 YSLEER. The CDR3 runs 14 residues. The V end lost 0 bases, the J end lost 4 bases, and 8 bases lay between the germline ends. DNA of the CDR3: TGCGCCAGCAGCCAAGATCGAGGTTCAGATACGCAGTATTTT. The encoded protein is CASSQDRGSDTQYF.

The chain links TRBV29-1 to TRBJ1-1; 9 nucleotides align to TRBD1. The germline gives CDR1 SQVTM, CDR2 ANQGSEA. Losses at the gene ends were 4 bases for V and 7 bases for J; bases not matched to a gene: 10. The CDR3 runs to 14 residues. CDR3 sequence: CSVASLNRGLEAFF. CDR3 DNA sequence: TGCAGCGTTGCGAGCCTCAACAGGGGGCTTGAAGCTTTCTTT.

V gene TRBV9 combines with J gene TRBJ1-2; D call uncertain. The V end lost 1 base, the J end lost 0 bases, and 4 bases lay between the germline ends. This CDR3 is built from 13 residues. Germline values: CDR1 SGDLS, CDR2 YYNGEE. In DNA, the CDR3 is TGTGCCAGCAGCGTACAGACTAACTATGGCTACACCTTC. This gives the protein CASSVQTNYGYTF.